This section outlines one T cell receptor (beta chain) sequence together with its context. Several immunoSEQ 96-well plates shared each subset's DNA, each plate a replicate. Clones were sequenced by immunoSEQ multiplex PCR, and TCRdb holds only the in-frame ones, with some missing. The table records some 1,600,000 clones, 95% to 99% of them present only once. This sample was taken from a study of shared clonotypes between healthy human individuals. Sequencing used naive CD4+ T cells sorted from blood. The subset is: CD45RA+ positively selected. The sequence was obtained from a man under 40 in good health.

CDR3 amino acids: CASSARTGPSGNTIYF. The CDR3 coding sequence is TGTGCCAGCAGCGCCAGAACAGGGCCCTCTGGAAACACCATATATTTT. The gene calls are TRBV9 and TRBJ1-3; TRBD1 might be the D (6 bases). The length of the CDR3 is 16 residues. In germline, CDR1 is SGDLS, CDR2 YYNGEE. Deletions cut 3 bases from V and 0 bases from J, with 13 bases between.